This T cell receptor (beta chain) originates from a study of shared clonotypes between healthy human individuals. Study overall: Sampling drew on donors who were a couple of women and a few men aged 18 to 49. The study's findings and limits: Generally, naive subsets (rather than memory subsets) showed larger estimated richness. All-four-donor shared clonotypes had higher generation probabilities than non-shared clonotypes did.

Clones were sequenced by immunoSEQ multiplex PCR, and TCRdb holds only the in-frame ones, with some missing. The top ten clones hold about 0.11% of a sample with nearly 600,000 clones, just under 97% of them seen once. In the case of this clone: Its cognate antigen is unknown. The same CDR3 also results from other DNA sequences found in this sample.

Naive CD8 cells were CD45RO-negative, positively selected for CCR7, excluding terminally differentiated effector memory CD45RA+ cells. V lost 2 bases, J lost 4 bases, and 4 bases lay in between. The CDR3 spans 12 residues. Germline-derived CDR1 and CDR2 are MNHEY and SMNVEV (reference sequence). The chain uses TRBV27 and TRBJ2-3, with unresolved D. This clonotype was sampled from a woman in her twenties or thirties in good health. The sample was naive CD8+ T cells sorted from blood. CDR3 sequence reads: CASSLGPDTQYF. The DNA for the CDR3 is TGTGCCAGCAGTTTAGGGCCAGATACGCAGTATTTT.